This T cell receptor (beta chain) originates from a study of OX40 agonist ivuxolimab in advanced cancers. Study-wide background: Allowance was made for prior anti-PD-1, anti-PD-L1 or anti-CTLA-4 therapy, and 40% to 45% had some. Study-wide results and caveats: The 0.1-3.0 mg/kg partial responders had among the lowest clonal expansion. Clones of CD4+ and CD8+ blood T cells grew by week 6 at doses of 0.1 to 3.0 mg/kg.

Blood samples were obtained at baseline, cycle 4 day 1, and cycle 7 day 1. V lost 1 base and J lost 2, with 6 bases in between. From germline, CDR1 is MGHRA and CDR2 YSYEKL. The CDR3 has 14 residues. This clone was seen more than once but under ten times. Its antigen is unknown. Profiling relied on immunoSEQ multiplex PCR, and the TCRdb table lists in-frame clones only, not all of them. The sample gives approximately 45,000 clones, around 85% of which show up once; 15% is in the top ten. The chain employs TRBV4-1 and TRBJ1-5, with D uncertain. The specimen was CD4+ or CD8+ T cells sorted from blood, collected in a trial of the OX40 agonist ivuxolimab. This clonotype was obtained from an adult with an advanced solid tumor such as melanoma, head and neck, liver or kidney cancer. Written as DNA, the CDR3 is TGCGCCAGCAGCCAAGCGGCAGGCAATCAGCCCCAGCATTTT. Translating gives CASSQAAGNQPQHF.